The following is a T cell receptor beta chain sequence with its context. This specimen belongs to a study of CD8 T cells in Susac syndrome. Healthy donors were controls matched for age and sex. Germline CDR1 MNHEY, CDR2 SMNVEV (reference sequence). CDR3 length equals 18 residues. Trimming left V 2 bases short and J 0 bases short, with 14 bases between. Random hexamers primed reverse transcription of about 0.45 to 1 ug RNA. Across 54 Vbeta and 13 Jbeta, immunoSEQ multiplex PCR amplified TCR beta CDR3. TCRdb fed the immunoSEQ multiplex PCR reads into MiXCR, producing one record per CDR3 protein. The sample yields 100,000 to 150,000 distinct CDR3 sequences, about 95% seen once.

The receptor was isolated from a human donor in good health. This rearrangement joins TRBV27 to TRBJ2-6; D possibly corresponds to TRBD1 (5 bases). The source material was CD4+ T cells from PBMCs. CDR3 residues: CASSLEPGLYSGANVLTF. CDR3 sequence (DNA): TGTGCCAGCAGTTTAGAGCCAGGGTTATACTCTGGGGCCAACGTCCTGACTTTC.